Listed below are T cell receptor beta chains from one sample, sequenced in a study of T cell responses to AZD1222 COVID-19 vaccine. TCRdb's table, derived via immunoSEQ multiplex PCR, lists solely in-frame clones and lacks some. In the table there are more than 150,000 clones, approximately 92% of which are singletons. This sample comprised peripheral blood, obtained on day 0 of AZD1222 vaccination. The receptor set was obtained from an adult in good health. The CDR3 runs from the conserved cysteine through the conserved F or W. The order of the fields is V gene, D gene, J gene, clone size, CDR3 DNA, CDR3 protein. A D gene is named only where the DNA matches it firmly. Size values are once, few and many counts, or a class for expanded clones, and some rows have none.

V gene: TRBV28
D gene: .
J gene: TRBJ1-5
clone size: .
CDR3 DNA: TGTGCCAGCAGGGCCAGGCGCCCAGGGGAGGATCAGCCCCAGCATTTT
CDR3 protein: CASRARRPGEDQPQHF

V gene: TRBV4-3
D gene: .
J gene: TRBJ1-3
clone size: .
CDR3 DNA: TGCGCCAGCAGCCAAGATTCCCCGACGGTCTCTGGAAACACCATATATTTT
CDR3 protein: CASSQDSPTVSGNTIYF

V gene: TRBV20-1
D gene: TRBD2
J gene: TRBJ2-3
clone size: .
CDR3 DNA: TGCAGTGCTAGTGTACCTCGAGGGACTAGCGGGGGCTACACAGATACGCAGTATTTT
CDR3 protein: CSASVPRGTSGGYTDTQYF

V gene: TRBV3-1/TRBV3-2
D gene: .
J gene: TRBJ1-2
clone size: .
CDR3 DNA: TGTGCCACCTCCTCGGGCTCTTCCTCCGGCTACACCTTC
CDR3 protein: CATSSGSSSGYTF

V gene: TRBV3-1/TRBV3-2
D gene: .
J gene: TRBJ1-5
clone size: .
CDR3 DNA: TGTGCCAGCAGCCAAGATTGGGGGGGCAATCAGCCCCAGCATTTT
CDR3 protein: CASSQDWGGNQPQHF

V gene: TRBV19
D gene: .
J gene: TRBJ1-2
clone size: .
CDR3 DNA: TGTGCCAGTAGACCCCGTCAGGGGCTCTATGGCTACACCTTC
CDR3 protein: CASRPRQGLYGYTF

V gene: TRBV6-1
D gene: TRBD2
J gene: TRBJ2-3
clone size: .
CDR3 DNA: TGTGCCAGCAGTGAACTTAGCGGGGGCTCCACAGATACGCAGTATTTT
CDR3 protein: CASSELSGGSTDTQYF

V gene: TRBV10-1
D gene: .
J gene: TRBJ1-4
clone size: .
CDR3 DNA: TGCGCCAGCAGCAGGGGCGATAATGAAAAACTGTTTTTT
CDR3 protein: CASSRGDNEKLFF

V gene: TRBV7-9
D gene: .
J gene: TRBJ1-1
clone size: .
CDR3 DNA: TGTGCCAGCAGCTTAGAGGACATCAGTTTTCGGAACACTGAAGCTTTCTTT
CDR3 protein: CASSLEDISFRNTEAFF

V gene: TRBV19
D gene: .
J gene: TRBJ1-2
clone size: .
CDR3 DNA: TGTGCCAGTAGTATGGCAGGGGCCCTCAACTATGGCTACACCTTC
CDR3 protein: CASSMAGALNYGYTF

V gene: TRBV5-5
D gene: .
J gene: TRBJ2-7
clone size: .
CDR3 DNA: TGTGCCAGCAGCTTGGCCGGCTCCTACGAGCAGTACTTC
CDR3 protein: CASSLAGSYEQYF

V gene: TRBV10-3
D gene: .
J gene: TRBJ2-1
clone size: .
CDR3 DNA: TGTGCCATCAGTGATATAGTGGGCCACTCCTACAATGAGCAGTTCTTC
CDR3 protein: CAISDIVGHSYNEQFF

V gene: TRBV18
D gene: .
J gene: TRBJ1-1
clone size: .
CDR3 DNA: TGTGCCAGCTCACGGGGACAGAACACTGAAGCTTTCTTT
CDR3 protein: CASSRGQNTEAFF

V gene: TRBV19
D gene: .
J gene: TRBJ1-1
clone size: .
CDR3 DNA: TGTGCCAGTAGTATGGGACCGAACACTGAAGCTTTCTTT
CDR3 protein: CASSMGPNTEAFF

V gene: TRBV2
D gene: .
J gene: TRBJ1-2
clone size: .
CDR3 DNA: TGTGCCAGCAGTAGGGACCCAGGGGGCTACACCTTC
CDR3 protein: CASSRDPGGYTF

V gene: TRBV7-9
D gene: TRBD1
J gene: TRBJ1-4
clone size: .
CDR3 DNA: TGTGCCAGCACACAGACAGGGGACGAAAAACTGTTTTTT
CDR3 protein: CASTQTGDEKLFF

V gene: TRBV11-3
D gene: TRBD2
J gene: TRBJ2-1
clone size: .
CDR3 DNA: TGTGCCAGCAGCCCAAGGACTAGCGGGTCCTACAATGAGCAGTTCTTC
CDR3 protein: CASSPRTSGSYNEQFF

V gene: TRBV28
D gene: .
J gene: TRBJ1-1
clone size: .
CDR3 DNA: TGTGCCAGCAGTTTACAGGGGATGAACACTGAAGCTTTCTTT
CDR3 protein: CASSLQGMNTEAFF

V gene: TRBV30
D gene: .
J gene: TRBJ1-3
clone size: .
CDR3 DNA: TGTGCCTGGAGGAGGGCAGGGGGAAACACCATATATTTT
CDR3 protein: CAWRRAGGNTIYF

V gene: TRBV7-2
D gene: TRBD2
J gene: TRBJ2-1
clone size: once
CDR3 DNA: TGTGCCAGCAGCAGAGGACTAGCGGGTCGGAATGGTGAGCAGTTCTTC
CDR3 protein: CASSRGLAGRNGEQFF

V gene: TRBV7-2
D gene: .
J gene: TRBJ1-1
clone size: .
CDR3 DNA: TGTGCCAGCAGCTTACAGGAGAACACTGAAGCTTTCTTT
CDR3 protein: CASSLQENTEAFF